This TCR beta chain was obtained from a study of tumor and adjacent non-tumor tissue in lung cancer. RNA was extracted from bulk tissue without any cell sorting. The normal lung tissue was taken more than 3 cm from the tumor edge. The library came from three nested PCR rounds adapted from ARM-PCR protocols. A single record per CDR3 protein comes from TCRdb applying MiXCR to the multiplex PCR reads. There are roughly 120,000 distinct CDR3 sequences in the sample; 60% to 70% occur only once, and 15% to 20% lies in the top ten. Comment on this clonotype: A much bigger clone sits one base away, suggesting this may be a read error.

Sequences were obtained from distant non-tumor lung tissue. The receptor was isolated from a man in his 60s with non-small cell lung cancer.

This chain's CDR3 is CASSSFLNNEQFF. The CDR3 DNA is TGTGCCAGCTCGTCCTTTCTAAACAATGAGCAGTTCTTC. V is TRBV5-4 and J is TRBJ2-1, with D unclear. Trimming stripped 7 bases from V and 5 bases from J, with 13 bases between. Germline V CDR1 and CDR2: SGHNT, YYREEE (reference sequence). The CDR3 runs to 13 residues.